This TCR beta chain comes out of a study of long-term antiretroviral therapy in people with HIV (dated by TCRdb to between 2022 and 2023). Looking at the study overall: The earliest samples were collected roughly a decade before the 2015 WHO recommendation for immediate ART, at a time when ART was usually postponed until CD4 counts fell. Whether ART initiation and durable HIV suppression were associated with changes in peripheral blood TRB repertoire composition and diversity was tested in a retrospective serial study. A total of some 200 cryopreserved PBMC samples came from 25 to 30 adults with confirmed HIV infection and were collected serially over a mean of roughly 6 years (range 1-12). Of the roughly 30 participants with HIV, eleven were female. Test extractions of a monoclonal T-cell line alongside approximately 34 polyclonal samples showed no cross-contamination during QIAcube processing. The paper's findings and limits, for the study overall: No data were available on ART adherence, viral resistance or therapy changes, limiting inferences about post-ART repertoire changes. Samples dated from the mid-2000s to the late 2010s, and the ART regimens used may be less effective than current ones. Expanded TRB clones identified before ART initiation dominated the repertoire across all time points, though the dominance fluctuated and decreased in many PLHIV after ART. ART initiation was associated with a significant increase in TRB diversity, but diversity stayed significantly below transplant donor controls even after long-term ART. Unsorted PBMC were profiled instead of sorted CD4+ and CD8+ T cells because pre-ART samples had limited cell numbers. Because PBMC availability was limited, only the TCR beta chain was sequenced, with no alpha chain pairing. HIV repertoires had narrower CDR3 length ranges than controls, and the network structure suggested an antigen-experienced repertoire that shifted only slightly toward naive after ART.

Participants were included only if at least one PBMC sample before ART initiation and at least two post-ART samples were available. Treatment was received in the United States of America by all participants with HIV. Before DNA extraction, cryopreserved samples containing roughly 0.85-11 million PBMC were thawed and washed. At the time of the earliest PBMC sample, participants with HIV were aged between roughly 20 and 55 years. PBMC samples were contributed by each participant from 1-4 timepoints before ART initiation and 2-8 timepoints after ART initiation, with a median of 7 samples. Serial HIV viral load, CD4+ T-cell count, ART history and demographic data were obtained for every participant. Using a Qiagen kit on a QIAcube, genomic DNA was extracted from unsorted PBMC, with samples processed in batches of 12. The CDR3 covers 15 residues, taking in both the cysteine and the phenylalanine. The entry retains the CDR3 DNA only, 45 bases that are in frame from base 1. The germline V gene provides CDR1 SGHTA and CDR2 FQGNSA. Trimmed from V: 4 bases; trimmed from J: 8 bases; junction bases lacking a gene match: 7.

This clone was recorded only once. The target of this receptor is not known. Within one base of it there is no much larger clone, and no base qualities were kept. Sequencing of the TRB variable region was done with the immunoSEQ hsTCRB v3.0 assay at survey level resolution. The targeted TRB sequencing depth was roughly 35,000-50,000 T-cell genomes per sample. Pooled TRB libraries were sequenced on an Illumina MiSeq with a v3 150-cycle kit. As for how the authors treated the data: Repertoire analysis was run in R within a reproducible Nextflow workflow that covered QC, data transformation and analysis. LymphoSeq2, an R package for AIRR-Seq data exploration, was used to implement custom analyses. A handful of samples that produced fewer than 5000 total TRB sequences were removed, so some 180 HIV repertoires were analyzed. Of the roughly 180 retained HIV repertoires, about 60 were collected before and 120 to 130 after ART initiation. Each repertoire was downsampled to 5000 TRB nucleotide sequences, and summary statistics were averaged across 100 downsampling iterations. The analysis kept only TRB sequences whose CDR3 regions were at least seven amino acids long. Two measures captured diversity: a Shannon entropy-derived clonality score and the Gini coefficient. In repertoire networks, the top 5000 CDR3 amino acid sequences were linked whenever an edit distance of one separated two sequences. Antigen specificity groups and MHC restriction were predicted for TRB CDR3 amino acid sequences with GLIPH2. To flag known CMV, EBV, HIV or tissue antigen associations, CDR3 amino acid sequences were matched against VDJdb and McPAS-TCR. Pre-ART, post-ART and control groups were compared with Wilcoxon signed-rank tests and Holm-Bonferroni correction. TCRdb mirrors the immuneACCESS table, restricted to in-frame sequences. Some clones are absent from its copies; in checked studies, under half trace to an unresolved V gene, and the reason for the others is unknown. Clonal size and the V and J genes are those of that table, whereas D and trimming came from the DNA. Present in this sample are approximately 22,000 clones, more than 65% of which were seen just once. Approximately 19% of the sample goes to the ten largest clones.

The rearranged segments are TRBV7-2 and TRBJ1-4, with 10 middle bases fitting TRBD1. Material: unsorted PBMCs, obtained 0.1 years before starting antiretroviral therapy. This clonotype was obtained from a man between 18 and 29 years old with HIV. The DNA reads TGTGCCAGCAGCTCTGGACAGGGGGGAAGAGAAAAACTGTTTTTT. It is translated as CASSSGQGGREKLFF.